A single sample is the source of the 30 T cell receptor beta chains below, sequenced in a study of cytomegalovirus exposure and HLA in healthy donors. The PCR ran on 60 Vbeta and 13 Jbeta primers. Method: immunoSEQ multiplex PCR; TCRdb's copy keeps in-frame clones and lacks some. The table includes about 160,000 clones, roughly 80% detected once. Sequencing used PBMCs. These receptors all come from a male donor in good health and CMV-seropositive.

This clone was seen a few times. The J gene is TRBJ2-7, the V gene TRBV7-2; D not certain. The CDR3 has 14 amino acids. In germline, CDR1 is SGHTA, CDR2 FQGNSA. Trimming took 5 bases from V and 3 from J, leaving 14 bases between them. This CDR3 reads CASSPSNYNYEQYF. In nucleotides, the CDR3 is TGTGCCAGCAGCCCGTCCAACTATAACTACGAGCAGTACTTC.

The V and J genes are TRBV6-7 and TRBJ1-2; TRBD1 matches 9 bases. TRBV6-7 is an ORF, and what it does is uncertain. This CDR3 comprises 18 residues. The V gene end was trimmed by 7 bases and the J gene end by 0 bases; junction bases not matched to a gene: 15. The DNA for the CDR3 is TGTGCCAGCACCAAGGGACAGGGACGTAGTGGAGCTAACTATGGCTACACCTTC. Translation: CASTKGQGRSGANYGYTF.

V is TRBV30 and J is TRBJ2-2; D unresolved. The CDR3 has 13 amino acids. Germline loops: CDR1 GTSNPN, CDR2 SVGIG (reference sequence). Trimming cost V 2 bases and J 6 bases, with 10 bases left between them. The CDR3 sequence is CAWSFYRAGELFF. The CDR3 DNA reads TGTGCCTGGAGTTTTTACCGGGCCGGGGAGCTGTTTTTT.

This rearrangement joins TRBV18 to TRBJ2-1; 9 nucleotides align to TRBD2. The CDR3 runs to 17 residues. V lost 3 bases and J lost 6; bases outside the gene matches: 12. CDR1 and CDR2 from the germline V gene are KGHSH and LQKENI. The CDR3 DNA reads as TGTGCCAGCTCACCTTTCCCGACTAGCGGAGAGGGCAATGAGCAGTTCTTC. It is translated as CASSPFPTSGEGNEQFF.

The chain is built from TRBV4-2 and TRBJ1-2, with 9 positions matching TRBD1. The CDR3 consists of 15 residues. In germline, CDR1 is LGHNA, CDR2 YNFKEQ. V gave up 1 base and J gave up 2 bases; unmatched junction bases: 2. The DNA for the CDR3 is TGTGCCAGCAGCCAAGGAGGACAGGGGAACTATGGCTACACCTTC. Encoded protein: CASSQGGQGNYGYTF.

This chain joins TRBV5-6 and TRBJ2-1; a weak D match, TRBD1 (7 bases). With 4 bases removed from V and 9 bases from J, the gap between germline ends came to 23 bases. In germline, CDR1 is SGHDT, CDR2 YYEEEE. CDR3 length: 16 residues. The CDR3 sequence: CASSTAGTGDWGEQFF. CDR3 nucleotides: TGTGCCAGCAGCACCGCCGGAACAGGGGACTGGGGTGAGCAGTTCTTC.

The gene calls are TRBV29-1 and TRBJ1-3; D unclear. The CDR3 consists of 13 residues. V lost 4 bases to trimming and J lost 0 bases, with 7 bases between them. Looked up from germline, CDR1 is SQVTM and CDR2 is ANQGSEA. In DNA, the CDR3 is TGCAGCGTTGGATGGAGCTCTGGAAACACCATATATTTT. Its translation: CSVGWSSGNTIYF.

This clone was seen once. Here the CDR3 DNA reads TGTGCCAGCAGCCCCGGGACAGGGTGGACAGATACGCAGTATTTT. Translation: CASSPGTGWTDTQYF. The V gene is TRBV28, the J gene TRBJ2-3; 9 bases match TRBD1. The CDR3 is 15 amino acids. With V trimmed by 6 bases and J by 3 bases, 7 bases remained unmatched. CDR1 and CDR2 (germline): MDHEN, SYDVKM.

The V gene is TRBV28, the J gene TRBJ2-7; 7 bases are shared with TRBD1. The CDR3 length is 12 residues. Unmatched junction bases numbered 4, after V lost 11 bases and J lost 0 bases. CDR1 is MDHEN and CDR2 is SYDVKM in the germline V gene. For the CDR3, the DNA is TGTGCCGGGGGACAGAACTCCTACGAGCAGTACTTC. It specifies CAGGQNSYEQYF.

The chain employs TRBV6-5 and TRBJ2-1; D may be TRBD1 (6 bases). The CDR3 contains 13 residues. CDR1 and CDR2 from the germline V gene are MNHEY and SVGAGI. The V and J ends lost 0 bases and 12 bases respectively, with 12 bases between them. CDR3 protein: CASSYSTGWGQFF. The CDR3 DNA sequence: TGTGCCAGCAGTTACTCTACAGGGTGGGGGCAGTTCTTC.

The CDR3 sequence is CAWRVLVSSEQYF. DNA of the CDR3: TGTGCCTGGAGGGTACTAGTTTCCAGCGAGCAGTACTTC. The rearrangement joins TRBV30 to TRBJ2-7, with D perhaps matching TRBD2 (5 bases). This CDR3 region has 13 residues. Trimming stripped 3 bases from V and 6 bases from J, with 15 bases between. Germline V lookup: CDR1 GTSNPN, CDR2 SVGIG (reference sequence).

The chain has TRBV4-3 and TRBJ2-5; 12 nucleotides agree with TRBD1. V gave up 4 bases and J gave up 7 bases; unmatched junction bases: 10. The CDR3 is made up of 16 amino acids. CDR1 LGHNA and CDR2 YSLEER come from the germline V gene. CDR3 sequence (DNA): TGCGCCAGCAGCCCCCGGGGACAGGGGGCGGGAGGGACCCAGTACTTC. It is translated as CASSPRGQGAGGTQYF.

The chain combines TRBV30 with TRBJ2-7, with 7 bases lining up with TRBD2. The CDR3 is 15 amino acids. CDR1 and CDR2 (germline): GTSNPN, SVGIG (reference sequence). With V trimmed by 0 bases and J by 2 bases, 7 bases remained unmatched. The CDR3 nucleotides are TGTGCCTGGAGTGTGCTGCGGGAGTCAACCTACGAGCAGTACTTC. Translating it yields CAWSVLRESTYEQYF.

The chain combines TRBV2 with TRBJ2-3; TRBD2 matches 12 bases. J was trimmed by 0 bases and V by 5 bases; bases with no gene match: 6. This CDR3 spans 17 amino acids. Germline V gene sequence: CDR1 SNHLY, CDR2 FYNNEI. In DNA, the CDR3 is TGTGCCAGCAGTACTCTAGCGGGAGGGCCAAGCACAGATACGCAGTATTTT. It is translated as CASSTLAGGPSTDTQYF.

V gene TRBV2 combines with J gene TRBJ1-1; the D gene is possibly TRBD1 (6 bases). This CDR3 has 11 amino acids. Trimming took off 8 bases at V and 6 bases at J, with 10 bases between the two ends. Germline-derived CDR1 and CDR2 are SNHLY and FYNNEI. DNA of the CDR3: TGTGCCAGCCTACAGGGCTCTGAAGCTTTCTTT. Translated, it gives CASLQGSEAFF.

The chain links TRBV6-1 to TRBJ1-2, with 9 nucleotides matching TRBD1. The trim removed 4 bases at V and 3 bases at J, leaving 6 bases unmatched. The CDR3 extends over 15 amino acids. From germline, CDR1 is MNHNS and CDR2 SASEGT. CDR3 loop: CASSAGQGGYYGYTF. CDR3 bases: TGTGCCAGCAGTGCGGGACAGGGAGGTTACTATGGCTACACCTTC.

The CDR3 region has the DNA TGTGCCAGCAGTGAACCGTCCCGGTCTCTAACCTTC. This codes for CASSEPSRSLTF. The V and J genes are TRBV25-1 and TRBJ1-2, with D hard to call. The germline CDR1 and CDR2 sequences are MGHDK and SYGVNS. CDR3 length equals 12 residues. V lost 2 bases to trimming and J lost 14 bases, with 15 bases between them.

This clone appeared once. This chain links TRBV7-6 with TRBJ2-2, with TRBD1 as a possible D gene (5 bases). The CDR3 totals 16 residues. V dropped 2 bases and J dropped 4 bases, with 14 bases sitting between them. Germline values: CDR1 SGHVS, CDR2 FNYEAQ. This CDR3 reads CASSLTDGGATGELFF. CDR3 in DNA: TGTGCCAGCAGCTTAACAGACGGTGGGGCCACCGGGGAGCTGTTTTTT.

This sequence joins TRBV4-1 and TRBJ2-1; 8 nucleotides agree with TRBD2. CDR1 MGHRA and CDR2 YSYEKL come from the germline V gene. The CDR3 is 14 residues long. V shed 6 bases and J 3 bases; nucleotides not matched to a gene: 4. The CDR3 spells CASSGTSGYNEQFF. The CDR3 nucleotides read TGCGCCAGCAGTGGAACTAGCGGCTACAATGAGCAGTTCTTC.

This chain links TRBV5-4 with TRBJ1-2; tentative D call: TRBD1 (6 bases). V was shortened by 0 bases and J by 8 bases, with 14 bases between the two germline ends. CDR3 length: 14 amino acids. Germline assignment: CDR1 SGHNT and CDR2 YYREEE (reference sequence). The CDR3 bases are TGTGCCAGCAGCTTGGGCTCAGGGGTCGGGGGCTACACCTTC. This translates into CASSLGSGVGGYTF.

This chain connects TRBV25-1 to TRBJ2-5; tentative D call: TRBD1 (5 bases). Per germline, CDR1 MGHDK and CDR2 SYGVNS. The CDR3 spans 15 residues. Trimming took off 5 bases at V and 3 bases at J, with 16 bases between the two ends. The CDR3 coding sequence is TGTGCCAGCAGTCTCGCCGACAGCGTTAAAGAGACCCAGTACTTC. Its translation is CASSLADSVKETQYF. The whole variable domain, filled in from reference TRBV25-1 and TRBJ2-5, reads EADIYQTPRYLVIGTGKKITLECSQTMGHDKMYWYQQDPGMELHLIHYSYGVNSTEKGDLSSESTVSRIRTEHFPLTLESARPSHTSQYLCASSLADSVKETQYFGPGTRLLVL.

This clone was seen once. The CDR3 region is CATSIARTGLYEQYF. In nucleotides, the CDR3 is TGTGCCACCAGCATAGCCCGGACAGGGCTCTACGAGCAGTACTTC. The chain recombines TRBV15 with TRBJ2-7; the match to TRBD1 covers 8 bases. V dropped 4 bases and J dropped 3; count of bases not matched to a gene: 8. In germline, CDR1 is LNHNV, CDR2 YYDKDF (reference sequence). The CDR3 is made up of 15 amino acids.

For the CDR3, the DNA is TGTGCCAGCAGCCGTCCCGGAGGAAACTATGGCTACACCTTC. Protein: CASSRPGGNYGYTF. The V and J genes are TRBV11-2 and TRBJ1-2, with D unclear. CDR1 and CDR2 (germline): SGHAT, FQNNGV. The length of the CDR3 is 14 residues. V was pared by 5 bases and J by 2 bases, with 12 bases between.

The chain links TRBV9 to TRBJ1-1; D is perhaps TRBD1 (5 bases). The CDR3 has 14 amino acids. V was trimmed by 4 bases and J by 1 base, leaving 11 bases between them. Per the germline V gene, CDR1 is SGDLS and CDR2 is YYNGEE. The CDR3 spells CASSPRDSNTEAFF. The CDR3 DNA reads as TGTGCCAGCAGCCCCCGGGACTCGAACACTGAAGCTTTCTTT.

The chain has TRBV6-5 and TRBJ1-1; 7 nucleotides line up with TRBD1. The CDR3 loop spans 14 amino acids. Germline values: CDR1 MNHEY, CDR2 SVGAGI. The junction had 5 bases not matched to a gene; V was cut back by 5 bases and J by 2 bases. The CDR3 reads CASSNRQGNTEAFF. In nucleotides, the CDR3 is TGTGCCAGCAGTAACCGACAGGGTAACACTGAAGCTTTCTTT.

The rearrangement links TRBV6-5 to TRBJ1-5; no reliable D call. Germline V gene lookup returns CDR1 MNHEY and CDR2 SVGAGI. The CDR3 runs to 16 residues. The ends were cut back, 0 bases at V and 6 bases at J, with 15 bases in the middle. CDR3 nucleotides: TGTGCCAGCAGTTACTCCGCGGGTAATGGTCCTCAGCCCCAGCATTTT. Protein product: CASSYSAGNGPQPQHF.

This chain links TRBV28 with TRBJ2-7; the match to TRBD2 covers 7 bases. The CDR3 sequence is 14 residues long. CDR1 is MDHEN and CDR2 is SYDVKM in the germline V gene. V lost 6 bases to trimming and J lost 4 bases; unmatched junction nucleotides: 9. DNA for the CDR3: TGTGCCAGCAGGGGCGGGGGACTACAGTACGAGCAGTACTTC. Translation: CASRGGGLQYEQYF.

The chain employs TRBV6-6 and TRBJ1-1, with unresolved D. The V gene's germline CDR1 is MNHNY and CDR2 SVGAGI (reference sequence). V was clipped by 6 bases and J by 0 bases, with 8 bases between them. CDR3 length equals 13 residues. The CDR3 loop reads CASRNNMNTEAFF. The CDR3 DNA sequence: TGTGCCAGCAGAAATAACATGAACACTGAAGCTTTCTTT.

Details on this clone: The sample carries other DNA sequences with the same CDR3. This sequence joins TRBV5-1 and TRBJ1-1, with TRBD1 matching over 7 bases. V gave up 1 base and J gave up 0 bases; unmatched junction bases: 3. The germline gives CDR1 SGHRS, CDR2 YFSETQ. This CDR3 has 15 amino acids. CDR3 in amino acids: CASSLTGTVNTEAFF. DNA for the CDR3: TGCGCCAGCAGCTTGACCGGGACAGTGAACACTGAAGCTTTCTTT.

The chain has TRBV27 and TRBJ2-5; the D is unclear. CDR1 is MNHEY and CDR2 is SMNVEV in the germline V gene (reference sequence). This CDR3 contains 15 residues. The germline V and J ends were trimmed by 0 bases and 1 base, with 9 bases remaining between them. CDR3 bases: TGTGCCAGCAGTTTATCGTACAGCCGCCAAGAGACCCAGTACTTC. Its protein is CASSLSYSRQETQYF.